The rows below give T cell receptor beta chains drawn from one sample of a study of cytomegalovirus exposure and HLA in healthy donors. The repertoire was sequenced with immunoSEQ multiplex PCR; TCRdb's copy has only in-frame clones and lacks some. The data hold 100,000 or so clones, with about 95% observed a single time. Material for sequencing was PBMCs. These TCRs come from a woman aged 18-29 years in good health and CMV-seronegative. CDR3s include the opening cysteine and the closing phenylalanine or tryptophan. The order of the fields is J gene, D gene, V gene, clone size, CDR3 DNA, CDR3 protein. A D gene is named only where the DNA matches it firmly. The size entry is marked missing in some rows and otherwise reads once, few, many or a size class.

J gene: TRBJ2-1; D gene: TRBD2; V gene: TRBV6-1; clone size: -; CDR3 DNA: TGTGCCAGCTCCCGGAGCGGGAGCTCCTACAATGAGCAGTTCTTC; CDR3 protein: CASSRSGSSYNEQFF
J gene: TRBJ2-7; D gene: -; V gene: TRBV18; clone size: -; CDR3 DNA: TGTGCCAGCTCACCTCCTAGTTACGAGCAGTACTTC; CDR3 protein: CASSPPSYEQYF
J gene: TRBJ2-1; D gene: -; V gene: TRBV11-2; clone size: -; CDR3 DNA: TGTGCCAGCAGCTTACACGAAATTGGGGCGGGGGAGCAGTTCTTC; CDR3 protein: CASSLHEIGAGEQFF
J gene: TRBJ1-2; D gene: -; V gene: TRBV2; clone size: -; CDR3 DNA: TGTGCCAGCTACGCGGGGGCCGCGCATGGCTACACCTTC; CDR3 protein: CASYAGAAHGYTF
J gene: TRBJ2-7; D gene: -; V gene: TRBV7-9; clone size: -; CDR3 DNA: TGTGCCAGCAGCTTGCCGTCCGGGACAAGGTACGAGCAGTACTTC; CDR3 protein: CASSLPSGTRYEQYF
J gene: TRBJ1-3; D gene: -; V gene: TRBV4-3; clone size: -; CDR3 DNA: TGCGCCAGCAGCCAAGGAGACTCTGGAAACACCATATATTTT; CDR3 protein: CASSQGDSGNTIYF
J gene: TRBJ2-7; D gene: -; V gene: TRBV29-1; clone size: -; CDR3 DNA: TGCAGCGTTGAACAAGATACGGGCGAGCAGTACTTC; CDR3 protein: CSVEQDTGEQYF
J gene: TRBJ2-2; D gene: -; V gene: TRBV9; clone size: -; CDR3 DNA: TGTGCCAGCGAGGACAGAGCGAACACCGGGGAGCTGTTTTTT; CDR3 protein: CASEDRANTGELFF
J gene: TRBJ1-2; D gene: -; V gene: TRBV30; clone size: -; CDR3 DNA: TGTGCCCACCGGGGGAATGGCTACACCTTC; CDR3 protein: CAHRGNGYTF
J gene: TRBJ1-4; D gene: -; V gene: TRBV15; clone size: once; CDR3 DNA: TGTGCCACCAGCAGACAACAGGTTGCTAATGAAAAACTGTTTTTT; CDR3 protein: CATSRQQVANEKLFF
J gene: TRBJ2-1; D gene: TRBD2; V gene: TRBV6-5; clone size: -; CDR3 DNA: TGTGCCAGCAGACAATGGCTAGCGGACTACAATGAGCAGTTCTTC; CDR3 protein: CASRQWLADYNEQFF
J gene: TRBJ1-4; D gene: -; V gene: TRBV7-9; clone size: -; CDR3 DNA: TGTGCCAGCAGCTCCCAGGCCTCGAATGAAAAACTGTTTTTT; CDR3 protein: CASSSQASNEKLFF
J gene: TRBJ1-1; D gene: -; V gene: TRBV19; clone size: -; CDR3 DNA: TGTGCCAGTAGTCACATACCCAGTCAAGGGGCCAGGGTTCGTGAAGCTTTCTTT; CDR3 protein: CASSHIPSQGARVREAFF
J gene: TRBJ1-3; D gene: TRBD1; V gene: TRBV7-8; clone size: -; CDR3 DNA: TGTGCCAGCAGCTTATATGGGGGGACAGCTGGAAACACCATATATTTT; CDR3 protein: CASSLYGGTAGNTIYF
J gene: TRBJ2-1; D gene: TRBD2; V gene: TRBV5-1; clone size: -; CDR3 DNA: TGCGCCAGCGGAGAGCGGGGGGGCTCCTACAATGAGCAGTTCTTC; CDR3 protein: CASGERGGSYNEQFF
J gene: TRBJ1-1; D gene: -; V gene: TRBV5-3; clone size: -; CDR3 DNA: TGTGCCAGAAGCTTACGGACTCTTGAAGCTTTCTTT; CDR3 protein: CARSLRTLEAFF
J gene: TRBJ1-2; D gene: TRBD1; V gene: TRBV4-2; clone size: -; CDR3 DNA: TGTGCCAGCAGTCCATCGGGACAGGGGGCAGGAGGCTACACCTTC; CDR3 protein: CASSPSGQGAGGYTF
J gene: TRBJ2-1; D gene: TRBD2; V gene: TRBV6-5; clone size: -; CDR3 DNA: TGTGCCAGCACGCTAGCGGGAGGGCCGAACAATGAGCAGTTCTTC; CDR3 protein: CASTLAGGPNNEQFF
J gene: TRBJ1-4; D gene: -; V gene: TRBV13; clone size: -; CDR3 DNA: TGTGCCAGCAGCTTATCGGGGGGCCGGGAAAAACTGTTTTTT; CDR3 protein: CASSLSGGREKLFF
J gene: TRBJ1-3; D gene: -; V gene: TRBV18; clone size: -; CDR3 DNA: TGTGCCAGCTCAGAGACAGTCCCGCCCGGAAACACCATATATTTT; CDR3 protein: CASSETVPPGNTIYF
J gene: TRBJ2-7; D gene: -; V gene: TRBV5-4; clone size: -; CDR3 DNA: TGTGCCAGCAGCTTGGGCAGATACGAGCAGTACTTC; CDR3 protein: CASSLGRYEQYF
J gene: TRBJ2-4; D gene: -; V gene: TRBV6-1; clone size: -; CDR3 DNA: TGTGCCATCGCGGGGGCCTCAATGGTCAAAAACATTCAGTACTTC; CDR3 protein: CAIAGASMVKNIQYF
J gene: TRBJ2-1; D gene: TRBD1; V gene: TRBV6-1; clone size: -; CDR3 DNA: TGTGCCAGCACCCCGGGACAGGGTCGACATGAGCAGTTCTTC; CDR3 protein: CASTPGQGRHEQFF
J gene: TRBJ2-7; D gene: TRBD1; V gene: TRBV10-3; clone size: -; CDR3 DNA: TGTGCCATCAGTGGTGGGACAGGGGGCTACGAGCAGTACTTC; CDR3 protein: CAISGGTGGYEQYF
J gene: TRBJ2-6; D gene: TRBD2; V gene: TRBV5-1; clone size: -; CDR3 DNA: TGCGCCAGCAGCTCCATCCGGGAGGCCCGCTCTGGGGCCAACGTCCTGACTTTC; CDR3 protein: CASSSIREARSGANVLTF
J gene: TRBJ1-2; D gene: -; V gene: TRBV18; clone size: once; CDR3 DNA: TGTGCCAGCTCACCGACACAGGGCAACTATGGCTACACCTTC; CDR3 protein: CASSPTQGNYGYTF
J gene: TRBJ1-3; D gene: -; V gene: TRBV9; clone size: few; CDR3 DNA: TGTGCCAGCAGCCCCAGGACTGCTGCAAACACCATATATTTT; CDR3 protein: CASSPRTAANTIYF
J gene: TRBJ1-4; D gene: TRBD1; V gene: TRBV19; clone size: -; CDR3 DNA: TGTGCCAGTAGTATATTGACAGGGGGCATAGAAAAACTGTTTTTT; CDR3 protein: CASSILTGGIEKLFF
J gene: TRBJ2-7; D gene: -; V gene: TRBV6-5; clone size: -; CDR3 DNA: TGTGCCAGCACACGGACTCCTTACACACCCTACGAGCAGTACTTC; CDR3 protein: CASTRTPYTPYEQYF
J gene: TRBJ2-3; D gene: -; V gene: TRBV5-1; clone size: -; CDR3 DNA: TGCGCCAGCAGTTTTCTAGATCCAGATACGCAGTATTTT; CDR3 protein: CASSFLDPDTQYF
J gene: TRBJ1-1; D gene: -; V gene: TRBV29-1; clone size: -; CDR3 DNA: TGCAGCGTTGAGAAGACTAGGAACACTGAAGCTTTCTTT; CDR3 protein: CSVEKTRNTEAFF
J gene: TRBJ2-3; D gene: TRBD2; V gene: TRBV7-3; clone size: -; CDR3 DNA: TGTGCCAGCAGCGCGGTTCCTGCGGGGGGCACAGATACGCAGTATTTT; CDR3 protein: CASSAVPAGGTDTQYF
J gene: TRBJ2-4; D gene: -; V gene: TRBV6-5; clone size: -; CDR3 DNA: TGTGCCAGCACTACAGGGCCCTTAGCCAAAAACATTCAGTACTTC; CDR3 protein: CASTTGPLAKNIQYF
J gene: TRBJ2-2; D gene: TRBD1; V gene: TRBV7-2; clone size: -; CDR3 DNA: TGTGCCAGCAGCTCATCACAGGGGACCGGGGAGCTGTTTTTT; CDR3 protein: CASSSSQGTGELFF
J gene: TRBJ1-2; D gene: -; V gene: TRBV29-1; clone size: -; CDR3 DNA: TGCAGGGTCCCCCGGGGGGGGAATGCCAACTATGGCTACACCTTC; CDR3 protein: CRVPRGGNANYGYTF
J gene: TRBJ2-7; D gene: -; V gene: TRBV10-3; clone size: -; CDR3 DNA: TGTGCCACCTGGAGTACGGTCGGCGAGCAGTACTTC; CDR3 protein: CATWSTVGEQYF
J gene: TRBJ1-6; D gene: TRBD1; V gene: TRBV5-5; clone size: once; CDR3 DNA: TGTGCCAGCAGCCGGGGACAGAGTCCATTAACCCTCCACTTT; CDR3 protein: CASSRGQSPLTLHF
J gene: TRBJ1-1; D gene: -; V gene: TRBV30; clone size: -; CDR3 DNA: TGTGCCTGGAGTGTGGGGGCTCAGGGAAAAGCTTTCTTT; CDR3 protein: CAWSVGAQGKAFF
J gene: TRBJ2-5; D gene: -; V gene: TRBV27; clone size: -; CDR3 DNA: TGTGCCAGCAGTTTAGCGTCGTCGTCTCTCCGATTCGAGACCCAGTACTTC; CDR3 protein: CASSLASSSLRFETQYF
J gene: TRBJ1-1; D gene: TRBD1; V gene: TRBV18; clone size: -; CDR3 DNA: TGTGCCAGCTCACCACCGAGGGGGCCAACTGAAGCTTTCTTT; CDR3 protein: CASSPPRGPTEAFF
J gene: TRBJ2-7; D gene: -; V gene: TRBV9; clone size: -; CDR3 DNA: TGTGCCAGCAGCGGCCCACAGATTCCCTACGAGCAGTACTTC; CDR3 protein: CASSGPQIPYEQYF
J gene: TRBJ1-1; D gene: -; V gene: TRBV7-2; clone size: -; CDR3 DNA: TGTGCCAGCAGCCCGGGACAATGGGCTTTCTTT; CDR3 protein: CASSPGQWAFF
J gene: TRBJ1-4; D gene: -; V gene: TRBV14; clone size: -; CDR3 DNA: TGTGCCAGCAGCCCGGGGAATGAAAAACTGTTTTTT; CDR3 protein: CASSPGNEKLFF
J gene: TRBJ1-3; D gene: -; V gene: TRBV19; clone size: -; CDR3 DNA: TGTGCCAGTAGTATCCCAGGAATCTCTGGAAACACCATATATTTT; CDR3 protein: CASSIPGISGNTIYF
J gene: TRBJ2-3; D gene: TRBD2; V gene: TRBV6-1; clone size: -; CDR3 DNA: TGTGCCAGCAGTGAGGGGGGGGGCACAGATACGCAGTATTTT; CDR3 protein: CASSEGGGTDTQYF
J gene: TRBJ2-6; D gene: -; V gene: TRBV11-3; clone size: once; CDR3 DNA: TGTGCCAGCAGCCTCTCGGGGACTGGGGCCAACGTCCTGACTTTC; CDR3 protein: CASSLSGTGANVLTF
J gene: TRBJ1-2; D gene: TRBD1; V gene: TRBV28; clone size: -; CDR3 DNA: TGTGCCAGCAGTTTGGGGACAGGGACCTATGGCTACACCTTC; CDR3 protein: CASSLGTGTYGYTF
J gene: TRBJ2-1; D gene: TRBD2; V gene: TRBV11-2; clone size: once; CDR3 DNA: TGTGCCAGCAGCTTAGGGTGGGAGGGCCCAAATGAGCAGTTCTTC; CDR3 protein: CASSLGWEGPNEQFF
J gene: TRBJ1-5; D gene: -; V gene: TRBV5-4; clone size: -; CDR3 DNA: TGTGCCAGCAGCTTGGGGGGCGGTGATCAGCCCCAGCATTTT; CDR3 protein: CASSLGGGDQPQHF
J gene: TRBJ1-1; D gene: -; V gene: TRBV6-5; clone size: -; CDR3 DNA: TGTGCCAGCAGTTCCAGGGGAATTGCTGAAGCTTTCTTT; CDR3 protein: CASSSRGIAEAFF
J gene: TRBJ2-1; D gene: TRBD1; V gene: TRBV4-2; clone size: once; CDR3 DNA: TGTGCCAGCAGCCGGACAGGGATTACGAGCGATGAGCAGTTCTTC; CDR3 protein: CASSRTGITSDEQFF
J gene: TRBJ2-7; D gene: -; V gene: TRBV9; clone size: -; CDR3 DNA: TGTGCCAGCAGCGTGGACACGGGCCATCCCCTCTACGAGCAGTACTTC; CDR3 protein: CASSVDTGHPLYEQYF